This T cell receptor beta chain is from a study of shared clonotypes between healthy human individuals. Regarding the study as a whole: Blood was the sole source, and tissue repertoires probably differ. Naive subsets typically showed greater estimated richness than memory subsets. Large depth notwithstanding, sorted-subset sequencing proved incomplete by rarefaction.

Genomic DNA of each subset was evenly split across several immunoSEQ plates. Data came from immunoSEQ multiplex PCR; TCRdb stores just in-frame clones and leaves some out. The repertoire holds about 710,000 clones, roughly 72% seen once, with over 1.5% in the top ten. Regarding this clone: Its antigen is as yet unknown.

Trimming removed 2 bases at V and 0 bases at J, with 1 base between. CDR3 size: 12 residues. Germline CDR1 and CDR2: SGHVS and FNYEAQ. The specimen was memory CD4+ T cells sorted from blood. Noted subset: CD45RA-negative fraction. The gene calls are TRBV7-6 and TRBJ1-1; D not resolved. The TCR sequence derives from a woman between 25 and 40 years old in good health. CDR3 sequence reads: CASSLLNTEAFF. Written as DNA, the CDR3 is TGTGCCAGCAGCTTATTGAACACTGAAGCTTTCTTT.